This TCR beta chain came from a study of cytomegalovirus exposure and HLA in healthy donors (dated by TCRdb to about 2017). For context, the study as a whole: An earlier analysis of some 550 of the donors reported 250 to 300 Gb of sequence data and 117 million unique TCR beta sequences from 150 million to 200 million T cells. An early release that covered about 640 HLA-typed donors contained around 330 gigabases of sequencing data and tens of millions of unique TCR sequences. Among the roughly 400 genotyped donors, around 81% belonged to the genetic ancestry cluster associated with self-reported Caucasian donors. The aim of the study was to test whether cataloging public T cell receptors could identify signatures of past pathogen exposure. Using immunosequencing, the study profiled T cell repertoires from 666 subjects and related those repertoires to cytomegalovirus serostatus. Along with the roughly 700-subject first cohort, a separate validation cohort of 120 different subjects was used. High-throughput TCR immunosequencing, statistical association of individual TCRs with disease status, and machine learning were combined to predict cytomegalovirus infection status. In a later analysis, previously published TCR beta repertoires from 550 to 750 donors were re-analyzed and high-resolution HLA genotyping was added so that TCR occurrence patterns could be studied. Rather than using new phenotypic data, the later analysis identified candidate immune exposures from TCR beta sequences and from how often those sequences occurred across donors. An earlier analysis of several hundred of the donors used high-throughput TCR beta sequencing to judge whether each TCR beta V gene segment behaved as functional or pseudogenic. Alongside the repertoire data, information on donor age, sex, ethnicity and CMV serostatus was compiled. A later genetic analysis took genome-wide SNP genotypes for about 55% of the 666 donors and used that subset as a discovery cohort. Every repertoire in the discovery cohort had been generated on one and the same sequencing platform. Both class I and class II loci were covered by HLA typing, at four-digit resolution. The number of typed donors differed by locus: about 629-630 for A, B, C, DRB1 and DQB1; some 500 for DQA1; some 590 for DPA1; and some 430 for DPB1. Because of strong linkage in the cohort, roughly five DR-DQ haplotypes were treated as single units for association and clustering. Among about 390 genotyped donors of the cohort, an average of 235,054 unique TCR beta nucleotide sequences were sequenced per donor, roughly a sixth of them non-productive.

As encoded in the germline V gene, CDR1 is SGHTA while CDR2 is FQGNSA. The CDR3 covers 14 residues, taking in both the cysteine and the phenylalanine. The read is trimmed to its CDR3 DNA, 42 bases read in frame from base 1. V is pruned by 0 bases and J by 8 bases, leaving 6 bases of the junction without a gene match. On the study overall, not on this receptor specifically: Specific HLA alleles were associated with 15,000 to 20,000 TCR beta sequences at a false discovery rate of 0.05 in a later analysis. According to a later analysis, TCR association rates differed among HLA loci, with DRB1 alleles showing the most associated TCRs and HLA-C alleles showing the fewest. It was suggested by the authors that the approach could potentially be generalized to other disease states and immunological phenotypes. A further reported finding was that TCR beta sequences accurately predicted the HLA-A and HLA-B alleles for most subjects in the first cohort. In an earlier analysis of some 500 of the donors, most TCR beta V segments appeared in productive rearrangements about 87% or about 30% of the time, broadly matching IMGT annotations. In a later analysis, HLA-associated TCR beta chains showed more clonal expansion and lower generation probabilities than non-associated chains that were equally common. Linkage disequilibrium might explain the correlated functional status among segregating V segments, but an unknown experimental factor could not be ruled out. Because the 87-base-pair reads could not distinguish some IMGT-functional V segments, including TRBV6-2 and TRBV6-3, those segments were excluded. The study gave a list of around 170 TCR beta chains associated with cytomegalovirus. In a later analysis, most CMV-associated TCR beta chains were found to appear HLA-restricted, with HLA associations seemingly driven largely by CMV exposure. Because counts were too low, about 15 rarely observed V segments, including chromosome 9 orphons, were left out of the earlier analysis of about 500 of the donors. A later analysis reported that several top co-occurrence clusters appeared linked to parvovirus B19, influenza, CMV and Epstein-Barr virus. The presence/absence analyses assumed that sequencing depth was roughly uniform across donors, and that assumption may not be true. V-gene and J-gene trimming of TCR beta chains was associated with a missense DCLRE1C variant in a later genetic analysis, and the association was replicated in an independent cohort. A later genetic analysis reported fewer N-insertions in productive TCRs among donors in an Asian-associated ancestry cluster than the approximately 670-donor mean. The cohort was sequenced for TCR beta chains only, and without alpha or paired-chain data the features that could be detected were limited. While some public TCRs were present in many individuals, most TCR sequences turned up only very rarely across donors. For the cohort, immune exposure information was limited to CMV serostatus. HLA typing was unavailable for some donors at each locus, so association tests used only the typed subset. A cluster of highly shared sequence variants was judged likely to be a technical artifact of the sequencing pipeline. The classifier was reported to diagnose cytomegalovirus status with high specificity and sensitivity in both the original cohort and the validation cohort. In vitro tests confirmed that a few of the cytomegalovirus-associated TCR beta chains recognize cytomegalovirus antigens. When HLA alleles, especially DR and DQ, strongly co-occurred, attributing TCR associations to individual alleles was difficult.

A remark on this clone: It has no known antigen specificity. No base-level quality is on record; no much larger clone is a single base apart.

The cohort was made up of 500 to 800 healthy bone marrow donors. Cohort members were all nominally healthy when sampled, although unrecorded immune exposures were likely present. The donor tested CMV seronegative and was one of the 352 seronegative cohort members. A peripheral blood sample was provided by each donor, and peripheral blood mononuclear cells were used for TCR beta sequencing. Genomic DNA extraction from the blood cell samples was performed with the Qiagen DNeasy Blood Extraction Kit. Library construction relied on the immunoSEQ multiplex PCR assay. A mixture of 60 forward primers for TCR Vbeta segments and 13 reverse primers for TCR Jbeta segments was used in the multiplex PCR. The CDR3 region of rearranged TCR beta genes was amplified from genomic DNA with a multiplex PCR assay. Amplified TCR beta libraries were sequenced as 87-base-pair reads on the Illumina HiSeq System. Regarding the original processing steps: Across the 666 repertoires, a later analysis counted 80 million or so unique TCR beta chains, 8.5 million to 12 million of which were shared by at least two donors. To remove PCR and sequencing errors, raw reads were error-corrected and collapsed into unique sequences using a nearest-neighbor algorithm that merged closely related sequences. Alignment of CDR3 sequences to IMGT reference sequences was used to assign V, D and J gene segments. For a sequence to be retained, a match of at least six nucleotides to both a V gene segment and a J gene segment was required. A rearrangement was called productive if the CDR3 had no stop codons and remained in frame with V and J, and every other rearrangement was called non-productive. Following IMGT convention, CDR3 was defined as the stretch from the second conserved V-encoded cysteine up to the conserved J-encoded phenylalanine. The earlier analysis of roughly 590 of the donors excluded any sequence lacking an unambiguous match to a single V gene segment. An earlier analysis of roughly 590 of the donors called V segments functional above 56.7% productive rearrangements and segregating when the between-donor standard deviation exceeded 5%. A statistical classification framework was built to diagnose cytomegalovirus status from the catalog of TCR beta chain sequences. V and J gene assignment, in a later analysis, came from comparing TCR nucleotide sequences with IMGT/GENE-DB human TR gene sequences. In a later analysis, CDR3 sequences and most-parsimonious VDJ recombination scenarios were assigned using the TCRdist pipeline. In a later analysis, each TCR beta chain was defined by its CDR3 amino acid sequence together with its V-gene family, and reads lacking a unique V-gene family were excluded. As a way to deal with suspected cross-contamination and a sequencing artifact, a later analysis dropped hundreds of nucleotide sequences that were highly shared and had low generation probability. In a later analysis, a clonal expansion index was calculated for each public chain from normalized within-repertoire ranks of inferred template counts. Generation probabilities in a later analysis came from a VDJ recombination model fitted to out-of-frame rearrangements, and those results were checked against IGoR. In a later analysis, hypergeometric tests were used to score TCR-TCR, TCR-HLA and TCR-CMV co-occurrence, with a repertoire-size bias correction applied to TCR pairs. A later analysis estimated false discovery rates by permuting HLA or CMV assignments 20 times. A later analysis grouped co-occurring TCRs with DBSCAN, adding TCRdist sequence similarity when clustering within HLA-allele-positive subsets. For co-occurrence clustering, repertoires with fewer than 30,000 or more than 120,000 public chains were excluded, along with five repertoires with anomalous nucleotide sharing. TCRdb carries this immuneACCESS record with in-frame sequences only. Its versions omit some clonotypes, under half of them owing to an unresolved V gene in the studies checked, with the rest unexplained. The V and J calls and the clone size are those of that table, but D and trimming were determined from the DNA. For this sample the table gives 200,000 to 250,000 clones, of which 75% to 90% were detected only once. The ten largest clonotypes hold approximately 1% of the sample.

The receptor was isolated from a woman in her late teens or twenties in good health and CMV-seronegative. The chain employs TRBV7-2 and TRBJ1-2; 7 bases in the junction line up with TRBD1. The sequenced sample was PBMCs. CDR3 protein: CASSLAGDRKGYTF. In nucleotide form, the sequence is TGTGCCAGCAGCTTAGCTGGGGACAGAAAAGGCTACACCTTC.